Presented here are 13 T cell receptor beta chains from one specimen sequenced in a study of T cells after posttransplantation cyclophosphamide (dated by TCRdb to about 2016). The library was produced with the immunoSEQ multiplex PCR assay. TCRdb mirrors the immuneACCESS table, restricted to in-frame sequences. Some clones are absent from its copies; in checked studies, under half trace to an unresolved V gene, and the reason for the others is unknown. This sample holds thousands of clones; 98% were observed only once. In total, the top ten clones hold 0.2% to 0.3% of the sample. The specimen sequenced was naive CD8+ T cells sorted from PBMCs. The source is a man aged 50 to 59 in good health, CMV-negative, and a related stem cell transplant donor.

In this sample, this clone turned up once. V is TRBV5-1 and J is TRBJ2-2, with D possibly being TRBD2 (5 bases). This CDR3 is 14 amino acids long. Trimming left V 0 bases short and J 6 bases short, with 9 bases between. Germline lookup yields CDR1 SGHRS and CDR2 YFSETQ. The CDR3 protein is CASSLEASSGELFF. The CDR3 DNA reads TGCGCCAGCAGCTTGGAGGCTAGCTCCGGGGAGCTGTTTTTT.

The CDR3 DNA is TGTGCCAGCAGCGTAGTAGCGAATTCCTACAATGAGCAGTTCTTC. This gives the protein CASSVVANSYNEQFF. The chain recombines TRBV9 with TRBJ2-1, with D perhaps matching TRBD2 (5 bases). V shed 0 bases and J shed 1 base, with 8 bases lying between them. The length of the CDR3 is 15 residues. The germline V gene has CDR1 SGDLS and CDR2 YYNGEE.

The chain couples TRBV27 to TRBJ1-1; D is ambiguous. CDR3 length: 14 residues. From germline, CDR1 is MNHEY and CDR2 SMNVEV (reference sequence). Trimming left V 2 bases short and J 0 bases short, with 7 bases between. CDR3: CASSLTIMNTEAFF. DNA of the CDR3: TGTGCCAGCAGTTTAACTATTATGAACACTGAAGCTTTCTTT.

V is TRBV9 and J is TRBJ1-1; a weak D match, TRBD1 (5 bases). The V end lost 7 bases, the J end lost 3 bases, and 13 bases lay between the germline ends. Germline V gives CDR1 SGDLS, CDR2 YYNGEE. The CDR3 spans 13 residues. The CDR3 region is CASRGGWDTEAFF. The CDR3 DNA reads as TGTGCCAGCCGTGGGGGGTGGGACACTGAAGCTTTCTTT.

This chain connects TRBV5-1 to TRBJ2-7; 9 nucleotides align to TRBD1. This CDR3 is 14 amino acids long. V dropped 3 bases and J dropped 2; count of bases not matched to a gene: 3. The germline gives CDR1 SGHRS, CDR2 YFSETQ. Here the CDR3 reads CASSWRQGAYEQYF. The CDR3 nucleotides are TGCGCCAGCAGCTGGAGACAGGGGGCCTACGAGCAGTACTTC.

The chain carries TRBV27 and TRBJ1-1, with a tentative D call TRBD1 (6 bases). Looked up from germline, CDR1 is MNHEY and CDR2 is SMNVEV (reference sequence). V was clipped by 6 bases and J by 4 bases, with 15 bases between them. The CDR3 sequence is 14 residues long. This CDR3 reads CASRGVGGGTEAFF. The DNA of the CDR3 is TGTGCCAGCAGGGGGGTAGGGGGGGGCACTGAAGCTTTCTTT.

The rearrangement links TRBV27 to TRBJ2-1; 8 bases fit TRBD2. Germline lookup yields CDR1 MNHEY and CDR2 SMNVEV (reference sequence). The CDR3 length is 15 residues. V was clipped by 7 bases and J by 4 bases; unmatched bases: 9. The CDR3 coding sequence is TGTGCCAGCAACCCGGGGGGGGCGGGGTACAATGAGCAGTTCTTC. This translates into CASNPGGAGYNEQFF.

The chain combines TRBV7-3 with TRBJ2-5; 8 bases are a match to TRBD1. The J call is uncertain, as TRBJ2-7 better fits the DNA end. This CDR3 contains 14 residues. The V gene's germline CDR1 is SGHTA and CDR2 FQGTGA. CDR3 in DNA: TGTGCCAGCAGCCGTGACAGGGGACCCTACGAGCAGTACTTC. It codes for CASSRDRGPYEQYF.

V and J are TRBV14 and TRBJ1-2; no definite D call. Germline V CDR1 and CDR2: SGHDN, FVKESK. The V end lost 4 bases, the J end lost 3 bases, and 6 bases lay between the germline ends. This CDR3 has 12 amino acids. The CDR3 here is CASSPGYYGYTF. The CDR3 DNA sequence: TGTGCCAGCAGCCCCGGGTACTATGGCTACACCTTC.

This clone is a singleton in its sample. This rearrangement joins TRBV6-5 to TRBJ2-7; 12 positions agree with TRBD1. The CDR3 has 16 amino acids. Germline-derived CDR1 and CDR2 are MNHEY and SVGAGI. Unmatched junction bases numbered 4, after V lost 3 bases and J lost 1 base. The CDR3: CASSYPGQGASYEQYF. DNA for the CDR3: TGTGCCAGCAGTTATCCGGGACAGGGGGCATCCTACGAGCAGTACTTC.

V and J are TRBV19 and TRBJ2-2; TRBD1 agrees at 10 bases. The ends lost 2 bases at V and 5 bases at J; junction bases unmatched: 5. The CDR3 is 16 residues long. Germline CDR1 is LNHDA and CDR2 is SQIVND (reference sequence). Here the CDR3 reads CASSIPDRGPTGELFF. The CDR3 DNA reads TGTGCCAGTAGTATACCCGACAGGGGGCCAACCGGGGAGCTGTTTTTT.

V and J are TRBV9 and TRBJ1-1; D remains ambiguous. This CDR3 region has 13 residues. Per the germline V gene, CDR1 is SGDLS and CDR2 is YYNGEE. Trimming left V 0 bases short and J 8 bases short, with 11 bases between. Here the CDR3 reads CASSVANGLEAFF. CDR3 nucleotide sequence: TGTGCCAGCAGCGTAGCTAACGGACTGGAAGCTTTCTTT.

The rearrangement uses TRBV27 and TRBJ2-7; 9 positions agree with TRBD2. The CDR3 consists of 13 residues. The germline gives CDR1 MNHEY, CDR2 SMNVEV (reference sequence). V shed 8 bases and J 4 bases; nucleotides not matched to a gene: 6. CDR3 amino acids: CASSSSGGYEQYF. CDR3 sequence (DNA): TGTGCCAGCTCTAGTAGCGGGGGTTACGAGCAGTACTTC.